What follows is one TCR beta chain and its context. This sample stems from a study of T cell responses to AZD1222 COVID-19 vaccine. Produced via immunoSEQ multiplex PCR; TCRdb's table is partial and in-frame only. The sample carries 150,000 to 200,000 clones, 88% recorded once. With 6 bases clipped from V and 2 bases from J, the junction kept 11 bases outside the gene matches. Germline V gene lookup returns CDR1 KGHSH and CDR2 LQKENI. This CDR3 comprises 16 residues. J is TRBJ2-7 and V is TRBV18, with TRBD1 identical over 9 bases. The source material was peripheral blood, sampled 28 days after the second AZD1222 dose. The sequence was collected from an adult who received the AZD1222 COVID-19 vaccine. DNA of the CDR3: TGTGCCAGCTCTTCCCGGGGGACAGGGACCGCCTACGAGCAGTACTTC. Encoded protein: CASSSRGTGTAYEQYF.